This T cell receptor (beta chain) appears in the sequencing data of a study of early T cells in non-severe SARS-CoV-2 infection. This clonotype was counted many times. Researchers tagged individual cDNA molecules with unique molecular identifiers. One entry per CDR3 protein, called by TCRdb with MiXCR from the 5' RACE reads. The table records under 35,000 distinct CDR3 sequences, around 5% of them present only once. V lost 6 bases, J lost 9 bases, and 12 bases stayed unmatched. Germline V gene lookup returns CDR1 DFQATT and CDR2 SNEGSKA (reference sequence). This CDR3 has 14 residues. This chain links TRBV20-1 with TRBJ2-1, with TRBD1 matching 9 bases. Sequencing used whole blood. This receptor was taken from an adult who was a healthcare worker with PCR-confirmed SARS-CoV-2 infection or an uninfected control (not recorded which). In nucleotides, the CDR3 is TGCAGTGCAAACTTCGGGACAGGGTTTTTTGAGCAGTTCTTC. This codes for CSANFGTGFFEQFF.